The rows below give T cell receptor beta chains drawn from one sample of a study of cytomegalovirus exposure and HLA in healthy donors. Produced via immunoSEQ multiplex PCR; TCRdb's table is partial and in-frame only. This sample has around 130,000 clones, with over 60% found just once. Material for sequencing was PBMCs. The receptor set was obtained from a woman aged 55-69 years in good health and CMV-seronegative. Both conserved end residues are part of each CDR3. The D gene is left open where the match is weak. The size field is filled for only some rows; it gives once, few, many or a size class.

d_call | j_call | clone_size | v_call | cdr3_nt | cdr3_aa
TRBD2 | TRBJ2-7 | NA | TRBV19 | TGTGCCAGTAGTATTTTGGGCGGGACTAGCCCTGTAGGGCAGTACTTC | CASSILGGTSPVGQYF
NA | TRBJ1-1 | NA | TRBV4-1 | TGCGCCAGCAGCCAAGAACAGGGAGAAGCTTTCTTT | CASSQEQGEAFF
TRBD2 | TRBJ2-7 | NA | TRBV28 | TGTGCCAGCAGTTTATTCCCTGGGACTAGCGGGAGGATAACCTCCTACGAGCAGTACTTC | CASSLFPGTSGRITSYEQYF
TRBD1 | TRBJ1-4 | NA | TRBV6-6 | TGTGCCAGCAGCCCGGGACAGCTTAATGAAAAACTGTTTTTT | CASSPGQLNEKLFF
TRBD1 | TRBJ1-1 | NA | TRBV19 | TGTGCCACCGGTAACAGGGGAAACACTGAAGCTTTCTTT | CATGNRGNTEAFF
TRBD1 | TRBJ2-5 | NA | TRBV14 | TGTGCCAGCAGCCAGGAAGGGGGCCGGGAGACCCAGTACTTC | CASSQEGGRETQYF
NA | TRBJ2-2 | NA | TRBV7-3 | TGTGCCAGCAGCCCCGGACTGGGGGAGCTGTTTTTT | CASSPGLGELFF
TRBD2 | TRBJ2-5 | NA | TRBV7-2 | TGTGCCAGCAGCTTAGCGCGACTAGCGGGGGGGGAGACCCAGTACTTC | CASSLARLAGGETQYF
NA | TRBJ1-3 | NA | TRBV6-1 | TGTGCCAGCACCTTTGACAGGACAATAAACACCATATATTTT | CASTFDRTINTIYF
NA | TRBJ2-7 | NA | TRBV7-2 | TGTGCCAGCAGCTTAGCGCGGACTACCTCCTACGAGCAGTACTTC | CASSLARTTSYEQYF
NA | TRBJ2-7 | few | TRBV7-9 | TGTGCCAGCAGCGCGGACTTGGTCGAGCAGTACTTC | CASSADLVEQYF
NA | TRBJ1-1 | few | TRBV5-5 | TGTGCCAGCAGCTTGGACATCGGGAGGACTGAAGCTTTCTTT | CASSLDIGRTEAFF
TRBD2 | TRBJ2-1 | once | TRBV5-1 | TGCGCCAGCAGCTTATTCCCGGGGGGGGCCTCCTACAATGAGCAGTTCTTC | CASSLFPGGASYNEQFF
TRBD1 | TRBJ1-2 | NA | TRBV25-1 | TGTGCCAGCAGTGAATCAGGACAGGGGGCGTATGGCTACACCTTC | CASSESGQGAYGYTF
TRBD2 | TRBJ2-7 | NA | TRBV7-2 | TGTGCCAGCAGCGTCCTAGCGGGAGGGCGTGAGCAGTACTTC | CASSVLAGGREQYF
NA | TRBJ1-3 | NA | TRBV10-3 | TGTGCCATCAGTGAGTCCGCGGCAGGGGCAGGAAACACCATATATTTT | CAISESAAGAGNTIYF
NA | TRBJ1-3 | NA | TRBV11-2 | TGTGCCAGCGGAACAGGTGCCTCTGGAAACACCATATATTTT | CASGTGASGNTIYF
NA | TRBJ2-2 | NA | TRBV7-7 | TGTGCCAGCAGCCCCATTTACACCGGGGAGCTGTTTTTT | CASSPIYTGELFF
NA | TRBJ2-3 | NA | TRBV11-3 | TGTGCCAGCAGCCAGGGAACCGGCACAGATACGCAGTATTTT | CASSQGTGTDTQYF
NA | TRBJ2-3 | NA | TRBV6-6 | TGTGCCAGCAGTCTCGGGGTCACAGATACGCAGTATTTT | CASSLGVTDTQYF
NA | TRBJ1-6 | few | TRBV5-4 | TGTGCCAGCAGCTTGGACAGTGGTTCACCCCTCCACTTT | CASSLDSGSPLHF
TRBD1 | TRBJ1-1 | NA | TRBV18 | TGTGCCAGCTCGCGCCAGGGACAGCAACTTGAAGCTTTCTTT | CASSRQGQQLEAFF
TRBD2 | TRBJ2-1 | NA | TRBV5-1 | TGCGCCAGCAGCTTTATACTAGCGGGGGGGCGCAACGGTGAGCAGTTCTTC | CASSFILAGGRNGEQFF
NA | TRBJ2-3 | once | TRBV19 | TGTGCCAGTAGTATAGCTCGGGCAGATACGCAGTATTTT | CASSIARADTQYF
TRBD2 | TRBJ2-5 | NA | TRBV7-8 | TGTGCCAGCAGCCTGAGGACTAGACAAGAGACCCAGTACTTC | CASSLRTRQETQYF
TRBD2 | TRBJ2-1 | medium-sized | TRBV5-4 | TGTGCCAGCAGCTTGGTGGGTGCGGGAGAACCCCACAATGAGCAGTTCTTC | CASSLVGAGEPHNEQFF
TRBD2 | TRBJ2-1 | NA | TRBV11-2 | TGTGCCAGCAATCTAGCGGGAGTGGTCAATGAGCAGTTCTTC | CASNLAGVVNEQFF
NA | TRBJ1-2 | NA | TRBV6-1 | TGTGCCAGCATGGGACTGAGCGGGAACTATGGCTACACCTTC | CASMGLSGNYGYTF
NA | TRBJ1-2 | NA | TRBV7-2 | TGTGCCAGCAGCTTAATGGAGTGGGGGGACGATGGCTACACCTTC | CASSLMEWGDDGYTF
TRBD2 | TRBJ2-6 | NA | TRBV7-9 | TGTTCCAGCAGCTTAGTTGTGGGGGGGTCTGGGGCCAACGTCCTGACTTTC | CSSSLVVGGSGANVLTF
TRBD2 | TRBJ2-7 | NA | TRBV7-2 | TGTGCCAGCAGCTTAGACTCTAGCGGGGTGCCTTACGAGCAGTACTTC | CASSLDSSGVPYEQYF
NA | TRBJ1-2 | NA | TRBV28 | TGTGCCAGCAGAGGAGGGGCCTTCGCTTATGGCTACACCTTC | CASRGGAFAYGYTF
TRBD2 | TRBJ2-1 | NA | TRBV11-1 | TGTGCCAGCAGCGCCCGACTAGCGGATGAGCAGTTCTTC | CASSARLADEQFF
NA | TRBJ2-7 | NA | TRBV19 | TGTGCCAGTAGTCCCCAGGCTAGCGTGTCCCACCACGAGCAGTACTTC | CASSPQASVSHHEQYF
NA | TRBJ1-1 | NA | TRBV6-5 | TGTGCCAGCAGCCGAAACCCTTCTATGGCTGAAGCTTTCTTT | CASSRNPSMAEAFF
TRBD1 | TRBJ2-7 | few | TRBV27 | TGTGCCAGCTTGTACGGGGCCCGGGACAGTTACGAGCAGTACTTC | CASLYGARDSYEQYF
NA | TRBJ2-7 | NA | TRBV29-1 | TGCAGCGTTGAAGATCTTGGGCGGGTCCGAGAGTACTTC | CSVEDLGRVREYF
TRBD1 | TRBJ2-3 | NA | TRBV28 | TGTGCCAGCGTCGGGACAGTCACAGATACGCAGTATTTT | CASVGTVTDTQYF
TRBD2 | TRBJ2-5 | NA | TRBV7-2 | TGTGCCAGCAGCTTATCCGGGGGGGCCCCTATAGAGACCCAGTACTTC | CASSLSGGAPIETQYF
NA | TRBJ2-2 | once | TRBV14 | TGTGCCAGCAGCCAAGAGAGGCCCGGGGAGCTGTTTTTT | CASSQERPGELFF
NA | TRBJ1-1 | NA | TRBV5-5 | TGTGCCAGCAGCTTGGACCTAACTGAAGCTTTCTTT | CASSLDLTEAFF
NA | TRBJ2-4 | NA | TRBV7-2 | TGTGCCAGCAGCTTTCACAGGGGAGGCAAAAACATTCAGTACTTC | CASSFHRGGKNIQYF
TRBD2 | TRBJ2-1 | few | TRBV5-4 | TGTGCCAGCAGCTCAGGTGGGGCGGGAGGGCCTTCCTACAATGAGCAGTTCTTC | CASSSGGAGGPSYNEQFF
NA | TRBJ2-7 | NA | TRBV9 | TGTGCCAGCAGCGTAGGTGACAGGTCCTACGAGCAGTACTTC | CASSVGDRSYEQYF
NA | TRBJ2-2 | few | TRBV6-5 | TGTGCCAGCGATCGGGGGAAGGGCGGGGAGCTGTTTTTT | CASDRGKGGELFF
TRBD2 | TRBJ2-7 | NA | TRBV6-1 | TGTGCCAGCAGACTAGCGGGCGGGCCCTACGAGCAGTACTTC | CASRLAGGPYEQYF
NA | TRBJ2-6 | NA | TRBV9 | TGTGCCAGCAGTCAGGGGGGTTACTCTGGGGCCAACGTCCTGACTTTC | CASSQGGYSGANVLTF